Presented here are 2 T cell receptor beta chains from one specimen sequenced in a study of T cells after somatic rescue of genetic block (TCRdb year 2020). Libraries came from the immunoSEQ multiplex PCR assay. Imported from immuneACCESS, the table was reduced by TCRdb to in-frame sequences with V and J called. These copies leave out some clones; in studies compared against another copy, an unresolved V gene accounts for under half, and the cause of the remainder is not known. Recorded for this sample are roughly 70,000 clones; roughly 94% of them occurred a single time. 3% of the sample rests with the top ten. Sequencing used peripheral blood mononuclear cells (PBMCs). Receptors were obtained from a man aged 35 to 55.

The V gene is TRBV5-1, the J gene TRBJ2-7; D remains unclear. With 2 bases removed from V and 0 bases from J, the gap between germline ends came to 12 bases. This CDR3 region has 15 residues. CDR1 SGHRS and CDR2 YFSETQ come from the germline V gene. The CDR3 nucleotides are TGCGCCAGCAGCTTACCCGAAGAGTTCTCCTACGAGCAGTACTTC. Its translation is CASSLPEEFSYEQYF.

The chain joins TRBV21-1 to TRBJ2-3; the DNA was not used to check the table's D call, TRBD2. TRBV21-1 is reported as a pseudogene. CDR3 size: 18 residues. The CDR3: CASSKALGLAGNTDTQYF. DNA for the CDR3: TGTGCCAGCAGCAAAGCGCTGGGACTAGCGGGGAACACAGATACGCAGTATTTT.